The 29 T cell receptor beta chains below all came from one sample that was sequenced in a study of blood T cells in healthy people across ages (dated by TCRdb to between 2014 and 2016). Preparation of the library involved 5' RACE. The reads were generated on an Illumina HiSeq 2500. A second PCR of about 6 to 11 cycles was performed with a sample-barcoded 5' primer and a J-beta primer mix. TCRdb applied fastp at Q25 and MiXCR to the public reads, then kept only in-frame beta chains. Each entry is one CDR3 protein sequence, shown with its most common DNA and genes. The sample table holds about 560,000 distinct CDR3 sequences, of which roughly a quarter were seen once. The ten largest clones add up to approximately 3.7% of the sample. These data were likewise used in another study, on T cells of mothers and their children.

The material sequenced was blood. These receptors all come from a boy aged 2 to 9 in good health.

The V call is TRBV10-3, the J call TRBJ2-5, with 12 bases fitting TRBD2. The J call is uncertain, as TRBJ2-7 better fits the DNA end. The CDR3 length is 17 residues. Germline loops: CDR1 ENHRY, CDR2 SYGVKD. The CDR3 reads CAISAISSGRAITEQYF. As DNA, the CDR3 is TGTGCCATCAGCGCCATCTCTAGCGGGAGGGCCATCACCGAGCAGTACTTC.

V gene TRBV14 combines with J gene TRBJ1-2; D gene unclear. The CDR3 covers 14 residues. Per germline, CDR1 SGHDN and CDR2 FVKESK. The V and J ends lost 2 bases and 1 base respectively, with 8 bases between them. As DNA, the CDR3 is TGTGCCAGCAGCCAACCAGGAAATAACTATGGCTACACCTTC. Translated, it gives CASSQPGNNYGYTF.

In this sample, this clonotype turned up a few times. V gene TRBV5-1 combines with J gene TRBJ1-2; TRBD1 matches at 10 bases. The CDR3 is made up of 14 amino acids. Germline CDR1 is SGHRS and CDR2 is YFSETQ. V shed 4 bases and J 4 bases; nucleotides not matched to a gene: 4. The CDR3 loop reads CASSVDRGIYGYTF. CDR3 coding DNA: TGCGCCAGCAGCGTGGACAGGGGGATCTATGGCTACACCTTC.

This chain connects TRBV20-1 to TRBJ1-2, with 7 positions matching TRBD1. With 0 bases clipped from V and 0 bases from J, the junction kept 4 bases outside the gene matches. Per the germline V gene, CDR1 is DFQATT and CDR2 is SNEGSKA (reference sequence). The CDR3 has 15 residues. This chain's CDR3 is CSARDPGTANYGYTF. The DNA of the CDR3 is TGCAGTGCTAGAGATCCCGGGACAGCTAACTATGGCTACACCTTC.

The chain has TRBV2 and TRBJ2-3; D not resolved. Germline values: CDR1 SNHLY, CDR2 FYNNEI. The ends were cut back, 8 bases at V and 0 bases at J, with 6 bases in the middle. The CDR3 runs 12 residues. The CDR3 DNA follows: TGTGCCAGCGTACTTAGCACAGATACGCAGTATTTT. It codes for CASVLSTDTQYF.

The V call is TRBV27, the J call TRBJ1-5; D uncertain. Trimming removed 3 bases from V and 2 bases from J, with 11 bases in between. The CDR3 consists of 15 residues. Germline V CDR1 and CDR2: MNHEY, SMNVEV (reference sequence). CDR3: CASSLNYDGNQPQHF. DNA for the CDR3: TGTGCCAGCAGTTTGAACTATGATGGCAATCAGCCCCAGCATTTT.

CDR3 protein: CATRLGTGGADEQFF. Written as DNA, the CDR3 is TGTGCCACCCGGTTGGGGACAGGGGGCGCGGATGAGCAGTTCTTC. The chain combines TRBV7-9 with TRBJ2-1; TRBD1 aligns across 12 bases. Germline V CDR1 and CDR2: SEHNR, FQNEAQ (reference sequence). The CDR3 contains 15 residues. V gave up 10 bases and J gave up 8 bases; unmatched junction bases: 12. Based on the CDR3 plus reference TRBV7-9 and TRBJ2-1, the full variable domain is DTGVSQNPRHKITKRGQNVTFRCDPISEHNRLYWYRQTLGQGPEFLTYFQNEAQLEKSRLLSDRFSAERPKGSFSTLEIQRTEQGDSAMYLCATRLGTGGADEQFFGPGTRLTVL.

The chain joins TRBV4-1 to TRBJ1-5; D is unresolved. The CDR3 runs 17 residues. Germline values: CDR1 MGHRA, CDR2 YSYEKL. V shed 3 bases and J shed 0 bases, with 15 bases lying between them. The DNA of the CDR3 is TGCGCCAGCAGCCAGAGCAGCAGAGCATATAGCAATCAGCCCCAGCATTTT. Its translation: CASSQSSRAYSNQPQHF.

The chain is built from TRBV10-3 and TRBJ2-5; TRBD2 is a possible D gene (6 bases). The J call is uncertain, as TRBJ2-7 better fits the DNA end. This CDR3 comprises 15 residues. From germline, CDR1 is ENHRY and CDR2 SYGVKD. CDR3 residues: CAISESYGSLYEQYF. CDR3 nucleotide sequence: TGTGCCATCAGTGAGTCGTACGGGAGCCTCTACGAGCAGTACTTC.

The chain joins TRBV25-1 to TRBJ1-4, with D unclear. Trimming took off 1 base at V and 4 bases at J, with 7 bases between the two ends. This CDR3 has 14 amino acids. Germline V gene data show CDR1 as MGHDK and CDR2 as SYGVNS. CDR3 residues: CASSEWSDNEKLFF. The CDR3 DNA reads as TGTGCCAGCAGTGAATGGTCCGATAATGAAAAACTGTTTTTT.

This clonotype turned up a few times. V is TRBV29-1 and J is TRBJ2-7; possible D gene TRBD1, 6 bases. CDR3 length: 13 amino acids. V was shortened by 1 base and J by 2 bases, with 9 bases between the two germline ends. The germline gives CDR1 SQVTM, CDR2 ANQGSEA. The CDR3 here is CSVEVTGPYEQYF. The CDR3 region has the DNA TGCAGCGTTGAAGTCACAGGGCCCTACGAGCAGTACTTC.

This clonotype showed up just a few times. In DNA, the CDR3 is TGTGCCAGCAGTGAATATCCAGATACGCAGTATTTT. Translating gives CASSEYPDTQYF. The rearrangement links TRBV25-1 to TRBJ2-3; D is unresolved. The V end lost 0 bases, the J end lost 4 bases, and 2 bases lay between the germline ends. The CDR3 covers 12 residues. Germline lookup yields CDR1 MGHDK and CDR2 SYGVNS.

V is TRBV15 and J is TRBJ1-1, with D perhaps TRBD1 (6 bases). Germline assignment: CDR1 LNHNV and CDR2 YYDKDF (reference sequence). Trimming left V 4 bases short and J 3 bases short, with 15 bases between. The CDR3 has 15 amino acids. In nucleotides, the CDR3 is TGTGCCACCAGCAAGAGGGCAGGGGAGGACACTGAAGCTTTCTTT. Amino acid sequence: CATSKRAGEDTEAFF.

The gene calls are TRBV7-9 and TRBJ1-2; no definite D call. V lost 2 bases, J lost 4 bases, and 14 bases lay in between. Per the germline V gene, CDR1 is SEHNR and CDR2 is FQNEAQ (reference sequence). The CDR3 is 15 amino acids. The CDR3 protein is CASSLSGTRFYGYTF. DNA of the CDR3: TGTGCCAGCAGCTTATCAGGTACCCGATTCTATGGCTACACCTTC.

In its sample, this clonotype was seen a few times. The rearrangement uses TRBV3-1 and TRBJ2-7; 12 bases align to TRBD1. CDR1 and CDR2 (germline): LGHDT, YNNKEL (reference sequence). V shed 3 bases, J shed 4 bases, and the junction held 4 bases outside the gene matches. The CDR3 sequence is 15 residues long. The CDR3 reads CASSQGTGGAYEQYF. For the CDR3, the DNA is TGTGCCAGCAGCCAGGGGACAGGGGGCGCTTACGAGCAGTACTTC.

This sequence joins TRBV5-1 and TRBJ1-2, with 10 bases lining up with TRBD1. The CDR3 consists of 13 residues. Trimming cost V 5 bases and J 6 bases; bases outside gene matches: 4. The germline V gene has CDR1 SGHRS and CDR2 YFSETQ. CDR3 nucleotides: TGCGCCAGCAGGAAGACAGGGGGCGATGGCTACACCTTC. Its protein is CASRKTGGDGYTF.

This chain uses TRBV15 with TRBJ1-1; tentative D call: TRBD1 (5 bases). The CDR3 totals 14 residues. Germline values: CDR1 LNHNV, CDR2 YYDKDF (reference sequence). V was pared by 0 bases and J by 4 bases, with 9 bases between. CDR3 loop: CATSRDHGATEAFF. CDR3 coding DNA: TGTGCCACCAGCAGAGATCATGGGGCCACTGAAGCTTTCTTT.

The CDR3 sequence is CSVFGGSRNTEAFF. In nucleotides, the CDR3 is TGCAGCGTATTCGGAGGGTCAAGGAACACTGAAGCTTTCTTT. The chain combines TRBV29-1 with TRBJ1-1; D gene uncertain. The CDR3 extends over 14 amino acids. Trimming left V 6 bases short and J 1 base short, with 15 bases between. Germline V gene lookup returns CDR1 SQVTM and CDR2 ANQGSEA.

V and J are TRBV4-3 and TRBJ2-1, with TRBD2 identical over 11 bases. The V and J ends lost 1 base and 7 bases, in that order; junction bases with no gene match: 6. The CDR3 is 16 amino acids. The germline CDR1 and CDR2 sequences are LGHNA and YSLEER. CDR3 sequence (DNA): TGCGCCAGCAGCCAAGGGTTAGCGGGGGGGCTGAATGAGCAGTTCTTC. Encoded protein: CASSQGLAGGLNEQFF.

This clonotype is classed as medium-sized. The V gene is TRBV29-1, the J gene TRBJ2-7; 7 nucleotides agree with TRBD2. This CDR3 is 14 amino acids long. V was pared by 5 bases and J by 0 bases, with 7 bases of the junction left unmatched. Germline values: CDR1 SQVTM, CDR2 ANQGSEA. In nucleotides, the CDR3 is TGCAGCGTTCTGCGGGAGTTAAGCTCCTACGAGCAGTACTTC. Protein sequence: CSVLRELSSYEQYF.

A few counts support this clonotype. The chain combines TRBV9 with TRBJ1-1, with no clear D. Germline CDR1 is SGDLS and CDR2 is YYNGEE. Trimming pared 1 base from V and 0 bases from J, leaving 7 bases between. This CDR3 spans 14 amino acids. CDR3 sequence reads: CASSVTGLNTEAFF. Here the CDR3 DNA reads TGTGCCAGCAGCGTAACCGGATTGAACACTGAAGCTTTCTTT.

As regards this clonotype: Germline and junction disagree at one end, which may indicate a read error. V is TRBV14 and J is TRBJ1-6; D not certain. This CDR3 region has 13 residues. Germline assignment: CDR1 SGHDN and CDR2 FVKESK. The CDR3 protein is CAGSAFINSPLHF. CDR3 DNA: TGTGCCGGCAGCGCGTTTATTAATTCACCCCTCCACTTT.

There are a few counts of this clonotype. The CDR3 bases are TGCGCCAGCAGCCAGGACACCGGGACAGGGGGCTACGAGCAGTACTTC. Amino acid sequence: CASSQDTGTGGYEQYF. The chain recombines TRBV4-3 with TRBJ2-7, with TRBD1 identical over 11 bases. The V gene end was trimmed by 3 bases and the J gene end by 3 bases; junction bases not matched to a gene: 7. This CDR3 has 16 amino acids. CDR1 and CDR2 (germline): LGHNA, YSLEER.

This clonotype has a handful of counts. The chain employs TRBV12-3 or TRBV12-4 and TRBJ2-5, with 8 positions matching TRBD2. The J call may be incorrect, as the DNA end agrees better with TRBJ2-1. The CDR3 loop spans 12 amino acids. CDR3 protein: CASSFGGGEQFF. The CDR3, as DNA: TGTGCCAGCAGTTTCGGGGGGGGGGAGCAGTTCTTC.

This clonotype was recorded a few times. This chain links TRBV7-9 with TRBJ1-4; perhaps TRBD1 as D (6 bases). Between the trimmed V and J ends, which lost 3 bases and 8 bases, there was a span of 16 bases. The CDR3 extends over 15 amino acids. CDR1 is SEHNR, CDR2 FQNEAQ, per germline (reference sequence). CDR3 loop: CASSLQGIEGEKLFF. The DNA of the CDR3 is TGTGCCAGCAGCTTGCAGGGGATAGAAGGAGAAAAACTGTTTTTT.

A few counts support this clonotype. The rearrangement joins TRBV4-2 to TRBJ1-4, with 8 bases identical to TRBD1. Germline CDR1 and CDR2: LGHNA and YNFKEQ. V dropped 2 bases and J dropped 5; count of bases not matched to a gene: 4. The CDR3 is 15 residues long. The DNA of the CDR3 is TGTGCCAGCAGCCAATCAAACAGGGGGAATGAAAAACTGTTTTTT. Encoded protein: CASSQSNRGNEKLFF.

The rearrangement uses TRBV29-1 and TRBJ2-7; weak D call: TRBD2 (6 bases). CDR1 is SQVTM, CDR2 ANQGSEA, per germline. This CDR3 region has 13 residues. V dropped 6 bases and J dropped 2 bases, with 14 bases sitting between them. The CDR3 DNA is TGCAGCGTGAGAGCGGGCCTACCCTACGAGCAGTACTTC. This codes for CSVRAGLPYEQYF.

The chain recombines TRBV1 with TRBJ2-4; no DNA check was done on the table's D call, TRBD1. TRBV1 counts as a pseudogene. The CDR3 contains 15 residues. In DNA form, the CDR3 reads TGCACCAGCCAAGACAGAGGGACTGCAAAAAACATTCAGTACTTC. This sequence encodes CTSQDRGTAKNIQYF.

This chain links TRBV9 with TRBJ2-3; D is unresolved. Trimming left V 0 bases short and J 8 bases short, with 13 bases between. The V gene's germline CDR1 is SGDLS and CDR2 YYNGEE. This CDR3 comprises 14 residues. This chain's CDR3 is CASSVGSVGGTQYF. CDR3 DNA sequence: TGTGCCAGCAGCGTAGGGTCCGTAGGTGGTACGCAGTATTTT.